The subject of this entry is one T cell receptor (beta chain). CDR1 and CDR2 from the germline V gene are SGHRS and YFSETQ. This CDR3 is 15 amino acids long. The ends were cut back, 0 bases at V and 8 bases at J, with 12 bases in the middle. The data originate from a study of blood T cell repertoires in COVID-19. Study summary: COVID-19 samples from acute and convalescent phases originated in the United States, Italy and Spain. From T cells, B-cell-depleted T cells, or PBMCs came the material, which was cDNA or gDNA.

Sequenced by immunoSEQ multiplex PCR; TCRdb stores in-frame clones only, minus some. Of some 350,000 clones in the sample, around nine tenths were seen once. The V gene is TRBV5-1, the J gene TRBJ1-6, with unresolved D. This clonotype originated in a human donor in a cohort sampled during active COVID-19. What was sequenced was peripheral blood. This chain's CDR3 is CASSLGPGMDSPLHF. The CDR3 nucleotides read TGCGCCAGCAGCTTGGGACCGGGTATGGATTCACCCCTCCACTTT. Drawing the rest from reference TRBV5-1 and TRBJ1-6, the complete variable domain is KAGVTQTPRYLIKTRGQQVTLSCSPISGHRSVSWYQQTPGQGLQFLFEYFSETQRNKGNFPGRFSGRQFSNSRSEMNVSTLELGDSALYLCASSLGPGMDSPLHFGNGTRLTVT.